These T cell receptor beta chains were read from a single sample in a study of blood T cell repertoires in COVID-19. Clones were read by immunoSEQ multiplex PCR, and TCRdb kept only the in-frame ones, dropping some. Among 85,000 to 100,000 clones listed, roughly 85% were seen once. Sequenced: peripheral blood. These receptors were taken from a woman aged 55-70 years with COVID-19, enrolled during active disease. The CDR3 runs from the conserved cysteine through the conserved F or W. A D gene is named only where the DNA matches it firmly. Size tells how often a clone was seen (once, few, many) or the class of an expanded clone, and some rows leave it out.

V	D	J	size	DNA	CDR3
TRBV6-5	TRBD1	TRBJ1-2	NA	TGTGCCAGCAGTTATCGGGACAGGGGGGTCTACACCTTC	CASSYRDRGVYTF
TRBV2	TRBD1	TRBJ2-1	NA	TGTGCCAGCATAACGACAGGGCCGGCGAATGAGCAGTTCTTC	CASITTGPANEQFF
TRBV5-1	TRBD1	TRBJ1-6	NA	TGCGCCAGCAGCTACAACCAGGGACAGGGGAATTCACCCCTCCACTTT	CASSYNQGQGNSPLHF
TRBV30	NA	TRBJ1-5	NA	TGTGCCTGGAGTTTGAGGGAGGGGCAGCCCCAGCATTTT	CAWSLREGQPQHF
TRBV7-6	NA	TRBJ1-1	NA	TGTGCCAGCAGCCGGGCGGGGGAGCTGAACACTGAAGCTTTCTTT	CASSRAGELNTEAFF
TRBV7-2	NA	TRBJ2-7	NA	TGTGCCAGCAGCTTATGGGCGGACAGCGGCACCTACGAGCAGTACTTC	CASSLWADSGTYEQYF
TRBV18	NA	TRBJ1-1	once	TGTGCCAGCTCAGACAGGAACACTGAAGCTTTCTTT	CASSDRNTEAFF
TRBV19	NA	TRBJ2-3	NA	TGTGCAACTAAAGAGCGGGTTGGAGGCACAGATACGCAGTATTTT	CATKERVGGTDTQYF
TRBV7-9	TRBD1	TRBJ1-2	NA	TGTGCCAGCAGCTTAGCCCCCAAAGACAGGGTCTATGGCTACACCTTC	CASSLAPKDRVYGYTF
TRBV7-9	TRBD2	TRBJ2-3	NA	TGTGCCAGCAGCTCAGCGGGGGGTAGCACAGATACGCAGTATTTT	CASSSAGGSTDTQYF
TRBV11-2	TRBD1	TRBJ1-5	NA	TGTGCCAGCAGCCGGACAGGTGGCTCGTCCCAGCATTTT	CASSRTGGSSQHF
TRBV7-2	NA	TRBJ1-1	NA	TGTGCCAGCAGCCTGGACAGAAACACTGAAGCTTTCTTT	CASSLDRNTEAFF
TRBV12-3/TRBV12-4	NA	TRBJ1-3	NA	TGTGCCAGCAGTTTTGTGGCGGACACCATATATTTT	CASSFVADTIYF
TRBV18	NA	TRBJ1-2	NA	TGTGCCAGCTCAGCGGACTTACTCTATGGCTACACCTTC	CASSADLLYGYTF
TRBV16	NA	TRBJ1-6	once	TGTGCCAGCAGCCGCCTCTCCCAGGGTCATTCACCCCTCCACTTT	CASSRLSQGHSPLHF
TRBV6-2/TRBV6-3	TRBD1	TRBJ2-5	NA	TGTGCCAGCAGTCAACAGGGGGGAGGCCAAGAGACCCAGTACTTC	CASSQQGGGQETQYF
TRBV19	TRBD2	TRBJ2-5	NA	TGTGCCAGTAGTACCGGACTAGCGGGGGGCCGGTACCAAGAGACCCAGTACTTC	CASSTGLAGGRYQETQYF
TRBV19	NA	TRBJ1-6	NA	TGTGCCAGTAGTATAGAAACACACCGGGGTTCACCCCTCCACTTT	CASSIETHRGSPLHF
TRBV27	NA	TRBJ2-3	NA	TGTGCCAGCAGTTCCCTAAGCGATGTTACGCAGTATTTT	CASSSLSDVTQYF
TRBV3-1/TRBV3-2	TRBD1	TRBJ1-2	NA	TGTGCCAGCAGCGGACAGGGTGGCTATGGCTACACCTTC	CASSGQGGYGYTF
TRBV5-1	TRBD2	TRBJ2-3	once	TGCGCCAGCAGCGGCGGGCTAGCGGGGGGGCCAACAGATACGCAGTATTTT	CASSGGLAGGPTDTQYF
TRBV19	TRBD1	TRBJ1-2	NA	TGTGCCAGTAGTGCCTCTCGGACAGGGGGCTTTGGCTACACCTTC	CASSASRTGGFGYTF
TRBV28	TRBD1	TRBJ1-2	NA	TGTGCCAGCAGTTCCCCTCAGGGGGCAGGAAACTATGGCTACACCTTC	CASSSPQGAGNYGYTF
TRBV6-5	TRBD1	TRBJ1-4	NA	TGTGCCAGCAGTCGGGGGACAGAAGTTGAAAAACTGTTTTTT	CASSRGTEVEKLFF
TRBV7-2	TRBD1	TRBJ1-2	NA	TGTGCCAGCAGCTCGGGACAGAACTATGGCTACACCTTC	CASSSGQNYGYTF
TRBV5-8	TRBD1	TRBJ1-2	NA	TGTGCCAGCAGCCCAAGGACAGGGGGCATTCATTTTGGCTACACCTTC	CASSPRTGGIHFGYTF
TRBV7-2	NA	TRBJ2-7	NA	TGTGCCAGCAGCGCGGATCCCTACGAGCAGTACTTC	CASSADPYEQYF
TRBV9	TRBD2	TRBJ2-5	NA	TGTGCCAGCAGCGTAGTCGCTAGCGGGGGGTCCCAGTACTTC	CASSVVASGGSQYF
TRBV6-2/TRBV6-3	TRBD1	TRBJ2-7	NA	TGTGCCAGCAGCCGGGACAGCACCTACGAGCAGTACTTC	CASSRDSTYEQYF
TRBV10-3	TRBD1	TRBJ2-5	NA	TGTGCCATCAGTGATGGGGACAGGGAAGAGACCCAGTACTTC	CAISDGDREETQYF
TRBV10-1	TRBD2	TRBJ2-3	NA	TGCGCCAGCAGTGCGAGCGGGGAAAGTAGCACAGATACGCAGTATTTT	CASSASGESSTDTQYF
TRBV20-1	NA	TRBJ2-7	NA	TGCAGTGCTAGTGACAGCTACGAGCAGTACTTC	CSASDSYEQYF
TRBV5-1	TRBD1	TRBJ2-2	once	TGCGCCAGCAGCCCCCGGGACAGGGGGCTCACCGGGGAGCTGTTTTTT	CASSPRDRGLTGELFF
TRBV7-2	NA	TRBJ1-2	NA	TGTGCCAGCAGCTTATCTCGGGAAGCTAACTATGGCTACACCTTC	CASSLSREANYGYTF
TRBV5-1	NA	TRBJ1-4	NA	TGCGCCAGCAGCTCTGAAGGGGGTTCTAATGAAAAACTGTTTTTT	CASSSEGGSNEKLFF
TRBV18	NA	TRBJ2-7	NA	TGTGCCAGCTCACCAGTTGGGGAGTACGAGCAGTACTTC	CASSPVGEYEQYF
TRBV6-1	NA	TRBJ1-6	few	TGTGCCAGCAGTGAAGCCTTTCCCCATAATTCACCCCTCCACTTT	CASSEAFPHNSPLHF
TRBV27	NA	TRBJ2-7	NA	TGTGCCAGCAGTCTGACACTTACCTCGAGGGAGCAGTGCTTC	CASSLTLTSREQCF
TRBV7-2	NA	TRBJ2-2	NA	TGTGCCAGCAGCTTAAACCCAGGCAACACCGGGGAGCTGTTTTTT	CASSLNPGNTGELFF
TRBV2	TRBD1	TRBJ1-2	NA	TGTGCCAGCAGTGAATTGGGGCCTGGGACAGGGAAGGGCTACACCTTC	CASSELGPGTGKGYTF
TRBV7-6	NA	TRBJ1-2	NA	TGTGCCAGCAGCTTAGGGGGGCTCCATGGCTACACCTTC	CASSLGGLHGYTF
TRBV5-5	NA	TRBJ1-6	NA	TGTGCCAGCAGCTTGGGTTTTTCATCCAGGGCGGCCCTCCACTTT	CASSLGFSSRAALHF
TRBV20-1	NA	TRBJ2-1	NA	TGCAGTGCTATGGGGGGGCGAGGGCAGTTCTTC	CSAMGGRGQFF
TRBV3-1/TRBV3-2	TRBD2	TRBJ2-1	NA	TGTGCCAGCAGCGACTTGCGGGGGGGGAGCTCCTACAATGAGCAGTTCTTC	CASSDLRGGSSYNEQFF
TRBV7-2	TRBD2	TRBJ2-2	NA	TGTGCCAGCAGCTTACCCGGGACTAGCACGAACACCGGGGAGCTGTTTTTT	CASSLPGTSTNTGELFF
TRBV5-1	TRBD1	TRBJ2-1	NA	TGCGCCAGCAGTGCGACAGGGGCTCCCTACAATGAGCAGTTCTTC	CASSATGAPYNEQFF
TRBV28	NA	TRBJ1-1	NA	TGTGCCAGCAACGTATGGCAGAACACTGAAGCTTTCTTT	CASNVWQNTEAFF
TRBV18	NA	TRBJ1-1	NA	TGTGCCAGCTCACCGAGGACGGGAAACACTGAAGCTTTCTTT	CASSPRTGNTEAFF
TRBV5-1	NA	TRBJ2-7	NA	TGCGCCAGCAGCTGGATGGCGGGGGCCTCCTACGAGCAGTACTTC	CASSWMAGASYEQYF
TRBV6-5	TRBD1	TRBJ1-4	NA	TGTGCCAGCAGTTACTCGGACAGGGCGGAAAAACTGTTTTTT	CASSYSDRAEKLFF
TRBV5-3	NA	TRBJ2-5	NA	TGTGCCAGAAGCTTGGGAGCCACAGGGACCCAAGAGACCCAGTACTTC	CARSLGATGTQETQYF
TRBV7-2	NA	TRBJ2-3	NA	TGTGCCAGCAGCACTAGCTTCAGCACAGATACGCAGTATTTT	CASSTSFSTDTQYF
TRBV28	NA	TRBJ1-2	NA	TGTGCCAGCGTGGCGGGGGCGCGGGCAGACTATGGCTACACCTTC	CASVAGARADYGYTF